This is a list of T cell receptor beta chains from one sample in a study of blood T cell repertoires in COVID-19. TCRdb's table, derived via immunoSEQ multiplex PCR, lists solely in-frame clones and lacks some. The data contain some 330,000 clones, approximately 87% of them singletons. The sample was peripheral blood. These receptors all come from a woman aged 45-60 years with active or convalescent COVID-19. CDR3s include the opening cysteine and the closing phenylalanine or tryptophan. The D gene is left open where the match is weak. A row's size may be missing; if present it is once, few, many or a size class.

V	D	J	size	DNA	CDR3
TRBV28	.	TRBJ1-5	.	TGTGCCAGCAGCTCCCCGCCCAGGGGCTGGGTCCGAAGCGATCAGCCCCAGCATTTT	CASSSPPRGWVRSDQPQHF
TRBV5-1	.	TRBJ2-5	.	TGCGCCAGCAGCTTTTCCGCGGACAGACAAGAGACCCAGTACTTC	CASSFSADRQETQYF
TRBV7-2	TRBD1	TRBJ1-1	.	TGTGCCAGCCGGACAGGGAATATAAACACTGAAGCTTTCTTT	CASRTGNINTEAFF
TRBV10-3	.	TRBJ1-4	.	TGTGCCATCAGTGTAGGGGGAAATGAAAAACTGTTTTTT	CAISVGGNEKLFF
TRBV6-5	.	TRBJ2-7	.	TGTGCCAGCAGACTTCAGGGGGGCTACGAGCAGTACTTC	CASRLQGGYEQYF
TRBV15	TRBD2	TRBJ2-3	.	TGTGCCACCAGCAGTACTAGCGGAGTTCTCACAGATACGCAGTATTTT	CATSSTSGVLTDTQYF
TRBV3-1/TRBV3-2	.	TRBJ1-1	once	TGTGCCAGCAGCCATCCCCCCTATCGGGGAGGGTTAAACACTGAAGCTTTCTTT	CASSHPPYRGGLNTEAFF
TRBV7-2	.	TRBJ2-5	.	TGTGCCACGGCCTTTAGGGCGGGGAGGGAGACCCAGTACTTC	CATAFRAGRETQYF
TRBV5-1	TRBD1	TRBJ2-1	.	TGCGCCAGCAGCCCGGGACAGGGGTACAATGAGCAGTTCTTC	CASSPGQGYNEQFF
TRBV24-1	TRBD2	TRBJ2-7	.	TGTGCCACCAGTGATGGGACTAGCGGGAGACGGCGGCAGTACTTC	CATSDGTSGRRRQYF
TRBV5-1	.	TRBJ1-5	.	TGCGCCAGCAGCCCTGGGGCAGGGTCGGGCAATCAGCCCCAGCATTTT	CASSPGAGSGNQPQHF
TRBV7-9	TRBD1	TRBJ1-1	.	TGTGCCAGCAGCTCCGGGACAGGTCACACTGAAGCTTTCTTT	CASSSGTGHTEAFF
TRBV11-2	TRBD1	TRBJ1-1	few	TGTGCCAGCAGCTTTGACAGGGGTGGCACTGAAGCTTTCTTT	CASSFDRGGTEAFF
TRBV6-6	.	TRBJ1-3	.	TGTGCCAGCAGTTACTCGCGTGTTGATGGAAACACCATATATTTT	CASSYSRVDGNTIYF
TRBV5-1	.	TRBJ2-2	.	TGCGCCAGCAGCACCGACAGGATTAACACCGGGGAGCTGTTTTTT	CASSTDRINTGELFF
TRBV30	TRBD1	TRBJ2-5	.	TGTGCCTGGAGCCCTCTTCCAGGGGGAGAGACCCAGTACTTC	CAWSPLPGGETQYF
TRBV5-1	TRBD2	TRBJ2-3	.	TGCGCCAGCAGCTCTTATTCGGGGGGTTCATATCGAGATACGCAGTATTTT	CASSSYSGGSYRDTQYF
TRBV6-5	.	TRBJ2-1	.	TGTGCCAGCAGTTACTCGGGCACTACAGGCAATGAGCAGTTCTTC	CASSYSGTTGNEQFF
TRBV4-1	TRBD1	TRBJ1-1	.	TGCGCCAGCAGCCAGTCCGGGACAGGGTGGTGGACTGAAGCTTTCTTT	CASSQSGTGWWTEAFF
TRBV7-3	.	TRBJ2-7	.	TGTGCCAGCAGCTTATTCCGGGGGAGAACGCAGTACTTC	CASSLFRGRTQYF
TRBV30	TRBD1	TRBJ2-4	.	TGTGCCTGGAGTGGACAGGGGTCTGTCAAGGGCATTCAGTACTTC	CAWSGQGSVKGIQYF
TRBV2	.	TRBJ2-1	.	TGTGCCAGCAGCAAGACTAGGTATGAGCAGTTCTTC	CASSKTRYEQFF
TRBV5-4	TRBD2	TRBJ2-3	.	TGTGCCAGCAGCTTGTATGCGGGGGGGCCTGGAGATACGCAGTATTTT	CASSLYAGGPGDTQYF
TRBV5-5	.	TRBJ2-5	.	TGTGCCAGCAGTTGGCAGCGGGAGACCCAGTACTTC	CASSWQRETQYF
TRBV7-3	.	TRBJ1-1	.	TGTGCCAGCAGCTCGAGCATGAACACTGAAGCTTTCTTT	CASSSSMNTEAFF
TRBV9	TRBD2	TRBJ2-7	once	TGTGCCAGCAGTACTACTAGCGGGCCTACGGAGCAGTACTTC	CASSTTSGPTEQYF
TRBV15	.	TRBJ1-4	once	TGTGCCACCAGCAGAGATGGGGGGTTTTGGACGACTAATGAAAAACTGTTTTTT	CATSRDGGFWTTNEKLFF
TRBV3-1/TRBV3-2	.	TRBJ1-2	.	TGTGCCAGCAGCCAGACGGGGGGCGTCGGGTATGGCTACACCTTC	CASSQTGGVGYGYTF
TRBV5-4	.	TRBJ1-2	.	TGTGCCAGCAGCTTCCCAGGGTTCTATGGCTACACCTTC	CASSFPGFYGYTF
TRBV25-1	.	TRBJ2-3	.	TGTGCCAGCAGTAAGTCCAAGGAGGTACTCTTCAGATCAGATACGCAGTATTTT	CASSKSKEVLFRSDTQYF
TRBV19	.	TRBJ1-5	.	TGTGCCAGTAGTCATCGGGGACTAGGCAATCAGCCCCAGCATTTT	CASSHRGLGNQPQHF
TRBV5-1	.	TRBJ1-2	.	TGCGCCAGCAGCTTGGGGGGCCCCAGTGGCTACACCTTC	CASSLGGPSGYTF
TRBV27	TRBD2	TRBJ2-7	.	TGTGCCAGCAGGTCCCAGGCTAGCGGGAGGGGTGAGCAGTACTTC	CASRSQASGRGEQYF
TRBV28	TRBD2	TRBJ2-3	.	TGTGCCAGCAACTCGGGGGGGGCGGCAGATACGCAGTATTTT	CASNSGGAADTQYF
TRBV4-1	TRBD2	TRBJ2-7	.	TGCGCCAGCAGCACCATGGGTGCGGGAGGGCCCTACGAGCAGTACTTC	CASSTMGAGGPYEQYF
TRBV27	.	TRBJ1-1	.	TGTGCCAGCAGTATCCTCGGGGTGTTTGGCACTGAAGCTTTCTTT	CASSILGVFGTEAFF
TRBV19	TRBD1	TRBJ2-5	.	TGTGCCAGTAGTCAACTCCCGACAGGGGAGGAGACCCAGTACTTC	CASSQLPTGEETQYF
TRBV7-2	TRBD1	TRBJ1-2	.	TGTGCCAGCAGCTTAGGACAGGGGGGAACTAACTATGGCTACACCTTC	CASSLGQGGTNYGYTF
TRBV7-9	TRBD1	TRBJ2-7	.	TGTGCCAGCAGCTCGGCCACAGGGGCGTACGAGCAGTACTTC	CASSSATGAYEQYF
TRBV4-1	.	TRBJ1-1	.	TGCGCCAGCAGCCAAGATATGGCCAGGGTGAACACTGAAGCTTTCTTT	CASSQDMARVNTEAFF
TRBV9	.	TRBJ1-5	.	TGTGCCAGCAGCGTAGGGGCCGGTCGCAACCAGCCCCAGCATTTT	CASSVGAGRNQPQHF
TRBV4-2	TRBD1	TRBJ1-1	.	TGTGCCAGCAGCCACTCGACAGGGGGCACTGAAGCTTTCTTT	CASSHSTGGTEAFF
TRBV7-9	.	TRBJ1-1	once	TGTGCCAGCAGCTTAGTTAGCGGCACTGAAGCTTTCTTT	CASSLVSGTEAFF
TRBV29-1	.	TRBJ2-7	.	TGCAGCGTTGAGCAGGGTCCTGTCGAGCAGTACTTC	CSVEQGPVEQYF
TRBV5-1	.	TRBJ1-2	.	TGCGCCAGCAGCTATCAACAGGGTCCCCCCTATGGCTACACCTTC	CASSYQQGPPYGYTF
TRBV5-5	TRBD1	TRBJ1-3	few	TGTGCCAGCAGCTTCGACAGGGCATCGGGAAACACCATATATTTT	CASSFDRASGNTIYF
TRBV28	TRBD2	TRBJ2-7	.	TGTGCCAGCAGCTTTAGCGGGAGCGAGCAGTACTTC	CASSFSGSEQYF
TRBV29-1	TRBD1	TRBJ1-2	.	TGCAGCGTCCCAGGGGGAGCTAACTATGGCTACACCTTC	CSVPGGANYGYTF
TRBV7-6	TRBD2	TRBJ2-1	.	TGTGCCAGCAGCTTCGACCGGACTAGCGGGAGGACCTACAATGAGCAGTTCTTC	CASSFDRTSGRTYNEQFF
TRBV6-5	TRBD1	TRBJ1-1	once	TGTGCCAGCGGCAGGGGGCTTCGGAACACTGAAGCTTTCTTT	CASGRGLRNTEAFF